This T cell receptor beta chain was sequenced during a study of glioma-infiltrating T cells. Study observations and caveats: Very few CDR3 sequences were shared between tissue and blood.

TCR alpha and beta CDR3 regions were amplified from RNA using iRepertoire nested multiplex PCR. For one-step reverse transcription and amplification, roughly 95-400 ng of tissue mRNA or PBMC total RNA was used. TCRdb fed the multiplex PCR reads into MiXCR, producing one record per CDR3 protein. The data show 300,000 to 450,000 distinct CDR3 sequences, less than 50% seen once. The CDR3 runs to 16 residues. Germline lookup yields CDR1 DFQATT and CDR2 SNEGSKA (reference sequence). J gave up 3 bases and V 1 base, and 8 bases lay outside the gene matches. This clonotype has more than one count but fewer than ten. Its matching antigen is unknown.

The chain links TRBV20-1 to TRBJ1-5, with TRBD1 matching 8 bases. The sequenced sample was glioma tissue, nonneoplastic brain tissue, or PBMCs (not recorded which). The TCR originated in a human donor with low-grade glioma or glioblastoma, undergoing nonglioma brain surgery, or in good health (not recorded which). In DNA, the CDR3 is TGCAGTGCTAGAGGGGGTGCAGGGGGCCCCAATCAGCCCCAGCATTTT. The encoded protein is CSARGGAGGPNQPQHF.